The rows below give T cell receptor beta chains drawn from one sample of a study of CD8+CD57+ T cells in acquired aplastic anemia. Via MiXCR, TCRdb re-called the reads, giving one row per CDR3 protein. The table has approximately 270,000 distinct CDR3 sequences, 45% to 70% seen once. The sequenced sample was sorted CD4+, CD8+, or CD8+CD57+ T cells (not recorded which) from PBMCs. These receptors all come from a human donor with severe aplastic anemia or a healthy control (not recorded which). Each CDR3 is given with its conserved first and last residue.

V,J,CDR3
TRBV9,TRBJ2-1,CASSLAGTDYNEQFF
TRBV2,TRBJ1-3,CSSRGSTGRSGNTIYF
TRBV6-5,TRBJ2-3,CASTRLAGVADTQYF
TRBV7-2,TRBJ1-1,CASSSHTEAFF
TRBV6-6,TRBJ1-5,CASSDQGGFSNQPQHF
TRBV2,TRBJ2-2,CASRGTSNTGELFF
TRBV7-9,TRBJ1-6,CASSLLETANSPLHF
TRBV12-5,TRBJ2-1,CASALDREQFF
TRBV24-1,TRBJ1-5,CATSDFGRTSNQPQHF
TRBV15,TRBJ2-7,CATSRDPLAGGHEQYF
TRBV19,TRBJ1-3,CASSTGIVQTSGNTIYF
TRBV6-1,TRBJ2-7,CASSETGVSYEQYF
TRBV7-8,TRBJ1-5,CASSLGGIQPQHF
TRBV5-4,TRBJ2-1,CASSLAGTAYNEQFF
TRBV5-1,TRBJ2-7,CASSPEPGTGSNF
TRBV5-1,TRBJ1-6,CASSPSEGSPLHF
TRBV7-9,TRBJ2-6,CASSPLVAGANVLTF
TRBV7-9,TRBJ2-5,CASSLDGGVGETQYF
TRBV7-2,TRBJ2-3,CASTPGPGRVGTDTQYF
TRBV5-1,TRBJ2-3,CASMRGGTDTQYF
TRBV10-3,TRBJ2-3,CAISGDGGRASTGTQYF
TRBV6-2/TRBV6-3,TRBJ2-7,CASSYSIGEQYF
TRBV12-3/TRBV12-4,TRBJ1-5,CASSLTVGQPQHF
TRBV5-1,TRBJ2-5,CASSLAVFGGPQETQYF
TRBV20-1,TRBJ1-1,CSAYREGAEAFF
TRBV24-1,TRBJ2-3,CATQGLTGLTDTQYF
TRBV24-1,TRBJ1-5,CANRVVDQPQHF
TRBV14,TRBJ2-7,CASSPRDRGEYEQYF
TRBV5-5,TRBJ2-7,CASGLEGYEQYF